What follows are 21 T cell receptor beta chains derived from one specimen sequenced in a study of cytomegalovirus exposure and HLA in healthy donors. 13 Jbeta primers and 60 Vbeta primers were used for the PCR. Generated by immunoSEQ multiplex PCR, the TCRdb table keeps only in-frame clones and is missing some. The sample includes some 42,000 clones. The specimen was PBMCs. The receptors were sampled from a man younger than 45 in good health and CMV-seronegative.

CDR3 sequence (DNA): TGTGCCAGCAGCCCAAGGGGGACTAGCGGCAACTACGAGCAGTACTTC. Residues: CASSPRGTSGNYEQYF. The chain has TRBV7-2 and TRBJ2-7; 11 nucleotides match TRBD2. Trimming removed 5 bases from V and 3 bases from J; junction bases left unmatched: 9. From germline, CDR1 is SGHTA and CDR2 FQGNSA. The CDR3 length is 16 residues. The full variable domain, in which reference TRBV7-2 and TRBJ2-7 provide the parts outside the CDR3, is GAGVSQSPSNKVTEKGKDVELRCDPISGHTALYWYRQSLGQGLEFLIYFQGNSAPDKSGLPSDRFSAERTGGSVSTLTIQRTQQEDSAVYLCASSPRGTSGNYEQYFGPGTRLTVT.

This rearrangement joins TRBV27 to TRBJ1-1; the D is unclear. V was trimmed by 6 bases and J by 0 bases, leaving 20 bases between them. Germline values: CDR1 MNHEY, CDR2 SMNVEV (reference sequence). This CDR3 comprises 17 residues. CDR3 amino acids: CASRPRTTSYVNTEAFF. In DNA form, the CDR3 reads TGTGCCAGCAGACCTCGGACTACCTCCTATGTGAACACTGAAGCTTTCTTT.

The CDR3 bases are TGCGCCAGCAGCCGAGCCTCTAGTGAGACCCAGTACTTC. Protein sequence: CASSRASSETQYF. The chain is built from TRBV4-1 and TRBJ2-5; no definite D call. V was pared by 4 bases and J by 5 bases, with 11 bases between. CDR3 length: 13 residues. Looked up from germline, CDR1 is MGHRA and CDR2 is YSYEKL.

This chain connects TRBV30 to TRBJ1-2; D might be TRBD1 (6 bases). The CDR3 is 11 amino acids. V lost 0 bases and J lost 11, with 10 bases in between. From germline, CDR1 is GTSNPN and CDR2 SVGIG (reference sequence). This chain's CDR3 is CAWSVRGIYTF. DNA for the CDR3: TGTGCCTGGAGTGTGAGGGGGATATACACCTTC.

The CDR3 reads CASSSYGQGNNSPLHF. The CDR3 nucleotides are TGTGCCAGCAGTTCATACGGACAGGGTAATAATTCACCCCTCCACTTT. The chain recombines TRBV25-1 with TRBJ1-6, with TRBD1 identical over 8 bases. The CDR3 covers 16 residues. Germline V gene sequence: CDR1 MGHDK, CDR2 SYGVNS. The J segment lost 5 bases and the V segment lost 5 bases, leaving 8 bases of the junction unmatched.

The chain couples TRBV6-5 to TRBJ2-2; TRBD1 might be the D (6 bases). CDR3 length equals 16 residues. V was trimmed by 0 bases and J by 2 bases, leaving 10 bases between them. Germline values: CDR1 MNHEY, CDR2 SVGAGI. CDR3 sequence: CASSYSAGANTGELFF. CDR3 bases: TGTGCCAGCAGTTACTCGGCAGGGGCCAACACCGGGGAGCTGTTTTTT.

The CDR3 DNA reads TGTGCCAGTAGCCCTCTGGGACAGCTCTATGGCTACACCTTC. It specifies CASSPLGQLYGYTF. This chain uses TRBV19 with TRBJ1-2; 7 bases match TRBD1. Germline V gene data show CDR1 as LNHDA and CDR2 as SQIVND (reference sequence). Trimming at V came to 6 bases and at J to 4 bases, leaving 8 bases not matched to a gene. This CDR3 has 14 residues. Looking up the rest from reference TRBV19 and TRBJ1-2 gives the full variable domain: DGGITQSPKYLFRKEGQNVTLSCEQNLNHDAMYWYRQDPGQGLRLIYYSQIVNDFQKGDIAEGYSVSREKKESFPLTVTSAQKNPTAFYLCASSPLGQLYGYTFGSGTRLTVV.

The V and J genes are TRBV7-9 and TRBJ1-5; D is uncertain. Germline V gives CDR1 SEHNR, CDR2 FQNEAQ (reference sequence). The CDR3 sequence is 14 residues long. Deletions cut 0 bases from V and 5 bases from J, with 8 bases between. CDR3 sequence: CASSLAAPYQPQHF. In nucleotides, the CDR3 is TGTGCCAGCAGCTTAGCGGCCCCGTATCAGCCCCAGCATTTT.

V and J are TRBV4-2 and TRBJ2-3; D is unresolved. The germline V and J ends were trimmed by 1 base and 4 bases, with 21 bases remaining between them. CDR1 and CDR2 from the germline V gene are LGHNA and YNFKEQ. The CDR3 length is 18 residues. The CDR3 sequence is CASSQGLIARGGADTQYF. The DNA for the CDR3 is TGTGCCAGCAGCCAAGGATTAATAGCTAGAGGTGGCGCAGATACGCAGTATTTT.

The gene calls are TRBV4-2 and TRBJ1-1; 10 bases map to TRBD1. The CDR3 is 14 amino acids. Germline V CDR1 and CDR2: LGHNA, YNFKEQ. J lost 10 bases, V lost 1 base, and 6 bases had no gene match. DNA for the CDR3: TGTGCCAGCAGCCAAGGACAGGGGGCTATGGGAGCTTTCTTT. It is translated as CASSQGQGAMGAFF.

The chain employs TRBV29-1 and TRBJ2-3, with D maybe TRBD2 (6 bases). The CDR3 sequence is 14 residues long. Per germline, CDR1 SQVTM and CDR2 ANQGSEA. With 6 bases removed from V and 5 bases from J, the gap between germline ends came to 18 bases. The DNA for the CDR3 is TGCAGCGTAACGACCGGGGGACCTAGAGATACGCAGTATTTT. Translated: CSVTTGGPRDTQYF.

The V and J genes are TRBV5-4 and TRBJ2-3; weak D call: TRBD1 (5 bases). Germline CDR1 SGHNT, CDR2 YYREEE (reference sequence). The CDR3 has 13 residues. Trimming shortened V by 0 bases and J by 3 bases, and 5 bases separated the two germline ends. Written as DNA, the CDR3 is TGTGCCAGCAGCTTGGCAGGGACAGATACGCAGTATTTT. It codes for CASSLAGTDTQYF.

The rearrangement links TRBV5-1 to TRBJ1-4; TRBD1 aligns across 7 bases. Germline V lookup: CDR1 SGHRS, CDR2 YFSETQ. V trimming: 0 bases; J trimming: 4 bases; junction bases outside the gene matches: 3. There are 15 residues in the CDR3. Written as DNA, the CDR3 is TGCGCCAGCAGCTTGGTGGGACAGATTAATGAAAAACTGTTTTTT. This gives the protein CASSLVGQINEKLFF.

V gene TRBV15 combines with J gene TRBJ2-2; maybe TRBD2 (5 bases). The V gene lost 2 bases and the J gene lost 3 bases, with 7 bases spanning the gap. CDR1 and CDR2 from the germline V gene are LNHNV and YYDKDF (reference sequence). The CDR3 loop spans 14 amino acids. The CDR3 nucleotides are TGTGCCACCAGCAGATGGCGGGACACCGGGGAGCTGTTTTTT. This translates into CATSRWRDTGELFF.

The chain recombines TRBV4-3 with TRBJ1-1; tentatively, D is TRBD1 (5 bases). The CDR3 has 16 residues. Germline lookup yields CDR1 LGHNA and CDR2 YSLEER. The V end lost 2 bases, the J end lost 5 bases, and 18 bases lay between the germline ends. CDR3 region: CASSQLNLGQGTEAFF. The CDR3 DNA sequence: TGCGCCAGCAGCCAACTAAACCTAGGACAAGGGACTGAAGCTTTCTTT.

In DNA form, the CDR3 reads TGTGCCTGGAGTCTAGGCACAGATACGCAGTATTTT. Amino acids: CAWSLGTDTQYF. This sequence joins TRBV30 and TRBJ2-3; no clear D gene. Per the germline V gene, CDR1 is GTSNPN and CDR2 is SVGIG (reference sequence). The V gene lost 2 bases and the J gene lost 1 base, with 4 bases spanning the gap. The CDR3 length is 12 residues.

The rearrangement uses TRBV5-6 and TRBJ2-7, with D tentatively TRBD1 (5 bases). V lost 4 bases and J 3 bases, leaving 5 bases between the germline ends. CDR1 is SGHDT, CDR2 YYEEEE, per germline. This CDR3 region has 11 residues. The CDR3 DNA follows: TGTGCCAGCAGCGACAGCTACGAGCAGTACTTC. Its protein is CASSDSYEQYF.

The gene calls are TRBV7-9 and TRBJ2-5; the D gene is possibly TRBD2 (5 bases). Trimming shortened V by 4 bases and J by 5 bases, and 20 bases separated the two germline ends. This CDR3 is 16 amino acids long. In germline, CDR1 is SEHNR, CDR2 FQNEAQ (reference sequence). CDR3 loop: CASSSWAYGSEETQYF. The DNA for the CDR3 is TGTGCCAGCAGCTCCTGGGCCTATGGGAGCGAGGAGACCCAGTACTTC.

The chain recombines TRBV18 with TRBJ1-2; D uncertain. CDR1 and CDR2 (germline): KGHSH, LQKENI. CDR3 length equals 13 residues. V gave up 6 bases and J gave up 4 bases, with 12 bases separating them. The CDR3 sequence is CASSESEIYGYTF. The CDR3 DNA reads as TGTGCCAGCTCCGAATCCGAGATCTATGGCTACACCTTC.

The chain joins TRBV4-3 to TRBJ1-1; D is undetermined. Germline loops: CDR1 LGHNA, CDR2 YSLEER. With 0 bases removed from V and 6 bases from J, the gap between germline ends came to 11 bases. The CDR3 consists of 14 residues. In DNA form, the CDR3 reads TGCGCCAGCAGCCAAGATCCGAGGTGGGCTGAAGCTTTCTTT. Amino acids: CASSQDPRWAEAFF.

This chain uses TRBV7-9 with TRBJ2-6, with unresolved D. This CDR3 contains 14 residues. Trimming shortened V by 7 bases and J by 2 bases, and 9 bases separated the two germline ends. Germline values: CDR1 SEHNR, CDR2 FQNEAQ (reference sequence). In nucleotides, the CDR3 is TGTGCCAGCACCCTCCTAGCTGGGGCCAACGTCCTGACTTTC. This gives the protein CASTLLAGANVLTF. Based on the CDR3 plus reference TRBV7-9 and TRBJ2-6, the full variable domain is DTGVSQNPRHKITKRGQNVTFRCDPISEHNRLYWYRQTLGQGPEFLTYFQNEAQLEKSRLLSDRFSAERPKGSFSTLEIQRTEQGDSAMYLCASTLLAGANVLTFGAGSRLTVL.